The 25 T cell receptor beta chains below were found in one sample sequenced in a study of naive and memory T cell subsets listed by TCRdb under 2017. The study reported a robust and sensitive protocol to amplify, sequence and analyze TCRs, based on 3' ligation of a UMI-containing oligonucleotide to TCR cDNA. Libraries were constructed by 5' RACE. The run used an Illumina MiSeq. The ligated cDNA was amplified in four rounds of PCR with nested alpha and beta constant region primers together with the SP2 primer. TCRdb reprocessed the public reads (quality trimming at Q25 with fastp, clone calling with MiXCR) and kept in-frame beta chains. Every CDR3 protein is listed once, alongside the most common genes and DNA of its rows. The table for this sample lists about 59,000 distinct CDR3 sequences; around 8% of them were counted only once. 15% to 20% of the sample is taken by the ten largest. The receptors stem from a female donor in good health.

This sequence joins TRBV7-9 and TRBJ2-3; 12 positions agree with TRBD2. The junction had 12 bases not matched to a gene; V was cut back by 6 bases and J by 2 bases. This CDR3 has 18 residues. Germline V gene data show CDR1 as SEHNR and CDR2 as FQNEAQ (reference sequence). The CDR3 reads CASSLLAGGPRFTDTQYF. CDR3 nucleotides: TGTGCCAGCAGTTTACTAGCGGGAGGACCTCGATTCACAGATACGCAGTATTTT.

The chain couples TRBV29-1 to TRBJ2-3; no definite D call. The CDR3 length is 15 residues. The germline gives CDR1 SQVTM, CDR2 ANQGSEA. V lost 2 bases and J 2 bases, leaving 14 bases between the germline ends. The CDR3 region has the DNA TGCAGCGTTGAACAGGCCTCCCATTACACAGATACGCAGTATTTT. Translated, it gives CSVEQASHYTDTQYF.

This sequence joins TRBV21-1 and TRBJ2-7; TRBD1 is the table's D call, not checked against the DNA. TRBV21-1 is a listed pseudogene. This CDR3 has 18 amino acids. The CDR3 nucleotides are TGTGCCAGCAGCAAAAGGGCAGGGGGCGCATCCCTAGCCTACGAGCAGTACTTC. As protein: CASSKRAGGASLAYEQYF.

This clonotype has more than one count but fewer than ten. The chain joins TRBV12-3 or TRBV12-4 to TRBJ2-7; maybe TRBD1 (7 bases). V shed 6 bases and J shed 1 base, with 10 bases lying between them. The length of the CDR3 is 13 residues. DNA for the CDR3: TGTGCCAGCAGCAGGGGGGAGTCCTACGAGCAGTACTTC. Protein sequence: CASSRGESYEQYF.

The J gene is TRBJ1-5, the V gene TRBV20-1; a weak D match, TRBD1 (5 bases). The germline CDR1 and CDR2 sequences are DFQATT and SNEGSKA (reference sequence). The CDR3 spans 16 residues. V was shortened by 3 bases and J by 7 bases, with 22 bases between the two germline ends. The CDR3 sequence: CSARGGGGVSDQPQHF. DNA of the CDR3: TGCAGTGCTAGGGGCGGCGGGGGGGTTTCCGACCAGCCCCAGCATTTT.

This clonotype was counted only a few times. In DNA, the CDR3 is TGTGCCAGCAGTTTCACCCGGGACACCTACGAGCAGTACTTC. Translation: CASSFTRDTYEQYF. The chain joins TRBV27 to TRBJ2-7, with a weak D call TRBD1 (6 bases). The V gene's germline CDR1 is MNHEY and CDR2 SMNVEV (reference sequence). CDR3 size: 14 residues. Trimming shortened V by 3 bases and J by 2 bases, and 11 bases separated the two germline ends.

This clonotype was picked up a small number of times. A much larger clone lies a single base off, so this may be a read error. This rearrangement joins TRBV27 to TRBJ1-1; D is unclear. Deletions cut 5 bases from V and 5 bases from J, with 12 bases between. Germline CDR1 reads MNHEY; CDR2 reads SMNVEV (reference sequence). CDR3 length equals 13 residues. The CDR3 is CASSDDICTEAFF. The CDR3 nucleotides are TGTGCCAGCAGTGACGACATTTGTACTGAAGCTTTCTTT.

This clonotype came up many times. The rearrangement links TRBV12-3 or TRBV12-4 to TRBJ2-1; D gene uncertain. The CDR3 extends over 16 amino acids. With 0 bases removed from V and 0 bases from J, the gap between germline ends came to 9 bases. In DNA form, the CDR3 reads TGTGCCAGCAGTTTAGCGCGGCGCCTCTCCTACAATGAGCAGTTCTTC. It yields the protein CASSLARRLSYNEQFF.

There are many counts of this clonotype. The chain uses TRBV15 and TRBJ1-2; maybe TRBD1 (6 bases). V dropped 0 bases and J dropped 8 bases, with 22 bases sitting between them. The CDR3 extends over 17 amino acids. The germline V gene has CDR1 LNHNV and CDR2 YYDKDF (reference sequence). CDR3 in amino acids: CATSRDPYGTSLTGYTF. The CDR3 DNA is TGTGCCACCAGCAGAGATCCTTACGGGACAAGTCTCACCGGCTACACCTTC.

In this sample, this clonotype turned up a few times. The chain is built from TRBV20-1 and TRBJ2-3; D perhaps matches TRBD1 (6 bases). Between the trimmed V and J ends, which lost 6 bases and 4 bases, there was a span of 23 bases. Germline assignment: CDR1 DFQATT and CDR2 SNEGSKA (reference sequence). This CDR3 comprises 16 residues. CDR3 amino acids: CSASSSGTQTSDTQYF. As DNA, the CDR3 is TGCAGTGCCTCTAGCTCCGGGACACAGACTTCAGATACGCAGTATTTT.

This clonotype was detected only a few times. The J gene is TRBJ2-2, the V gene TRBV28; the D gene could be TRBD1 or TRBD2 (5 bases each). This CDR3 has 16 amino acids. Trimming shortened V by 3 bases and J by 4 bases, and 15 bases separated the two germline ends. Per germline, CDR1 MDHEN and CDR2 SYDVKM. CDR3 residues: CASSFGAGSGTGELFF. CDR3 coding DNA: TGTGCCAGCAGTTTCGGGGCAGGTTCTGGCACCGGGGAGCTGTTTTTT.

This clonotype was observed a handful of times. The chain employs TRBV18 and TRBJ2-3, with D possibly TRBD2 on 6 matching bases. The germline gives CDR1 KGHSH, CDR2 LQKENI. Trimming cost V 4 bases and J 3 bases, with 17 bases left between them. This CDR3 has 16 amino acids. CDR3 nucleotides: TGTGCCAGCTCACGGCCCGGAGGGCTAGCAACAGATACGCAGTATTTT. Its protein is CASSRPGGLATDTQYF.

This clonotype was detected a few times. The rearrangement joins TRBV15 to TRBJ2-2; possible D gene TRBD2, 6 bases. Germline CDR1 is LNHNV and CDR2 is YYDKDF (reference sequence). The CDR3 length is 16 residues. The ends were cut back, 0 bases at V and 4 bases at J, with 12 bases in the middle. CDR3: CATSRDREFATGELFF. The CDR3 bases are TGTGCCACCAGCAGAGATCGGGAGTTTGCCACCGGGGAGCTGTTTTTT.

The V gene is TRBV30, the J gene TRBJ2-6; D could derive from TRBD1 or TRBD2 (5 bases each). The CDR3 length is 14 residues. With 3 bases removed from V and 0 bases from J, the gap between germline ends came to 6 bases. Germline CDR1 and CDR2: GTSNPN and SVGIG (reference sequence). CDR3 protein: CAWRGDSGANVLTF. CDR3 in DNA: TGTGCCTGGAGGGGGGACTCTGGGGCCAACGTCCTGACTTTC. Supplemented by reference TRBV30 and TRBJ2-6, the full variable domain reads SQTIHQWPATLVQPVGSPLSLECTVEGTSNPNLYWYRQAAGRGLQLLFYSVGIGQISSEVPQNLSASRPQDRQFILSSKKLLLSDSGFYLCAWRGDSGANVLTFGAGSRLTVL.

This clonotype occurred many times. The CDR3 region is CASSKAGKKPNNEQFF. CDR3 in DNA: TGTGCCAGCAGCAAAGCAGGGAAGAAGCCAAACAATGAGCAGTTCTTC. The chain couples TRBV21-1 to TRBJ2-1. TRBV21-1 is given as a pseudogene. The CDR3 is made up of 16 amino acids.

This clonotype was detected ten times or more. The chain joins TRBV7-2 to TRBJ2-3; TRBD2 matches at 11 bases. V was clipped by 3 bases and J by 6 bases; unmatched bases: 5. From germline, CDR1 is SGHTA and CDR2 FQGNSA. The CDR3 spans 15 residues. The CDR3 DNA reads TGTGCCAGCAGCTTGAGACTAGCGGGGACGGATACGCAGTATTTT. This sequence encodes CASSLRLAGTDTQYF.

There are a few counts of this clonotype. The chain links TRBV6-2 or TRBV6-3 to TRBJ1-5; D may be TRBD1 (6 bases). CDR3 length: 17 amino acids. Germline CDR1 MNHEY, CDR2 SVGEGT. V was pared by 5 bases and J by 5 bases, with 22 bases between. The CDR3 DNA reads TGTGCCAGCAGTCCAATCCAGGGGCTTGCCAAAGATCAGCCCCAGCATTTT. This gives the protein CASSPIQGLAKDQPQHF.

In its sample, this clonotype was seen many times. V and J are TRBV6-2 or TRBV6-3 and TRBJ2-3; TRBD1 matches 9 bases. The germline gives CDR1 MNHEY, CDR2 SVGEGT. The CDR3 sequence is 18 residues long. J lost 1 base, V lost 4 bases, and 12 bases had no gene match. Here the CDR3 reads CASSFYPGQGEGTDTQYF. The CDR3 DNA reads as TGTGCCAGCAGTTTTTACCCGGGACAGGGAGAGGGCACAGATACGCAGTATTTT.

This clonotype turned up a few times. The chain combines TRBV19 with TRBJ2-3; the D is unclear. This CDR3 is 14 amino acids long. V dropped 1 base and J dropped 2 bases, with 7 bases sitting between them. Germline V CDR1 and CDR2: LNHDA, SQIVND (reference sequence). The CDR3 reads CASSIGYDTDTQYF. The CDR3 coding sequence is TGTGCCAGTAGTATAGGCTACGACACAGATACGCAGTATTTT. Together with reference TRBV19 and TRBJ2-3, the CDR3 gives the full variable domain: DGGITQSPKYLFRKEGQNVTLSCEQNLNHDAMYWYRQDPGQGLRLIYYSQIVNDFQKGDIAEGYSVSREKKESFPLTVTSAQKNPTAFYLCASSIGYDTDTQYFGPGTRLTVL.

The table lists this clonotype with many counts. This chain connects TRBV29-1 to TRBJ2-1, with a weak D call TRBD2 (5 bases). This CDR3 region has 12 residues. Germline CDR1 reads SQVTM; CDR2 reads ANQGSEA. V shed 3 bases and J shed 7 bases, with 10 bases lying between them. CDR3 bases: TGCAGCGTTGAGCGGGCCCGGAATGAGCAGTTCTTC. It encodes CSVERARNEQFF.

This clonotype was seen ten or more times. The chain couples TRBV2 to TRBJ1-2; 7 nucleotides line up with TRBD1. This CDR3 has 15 amino acids. V shed 6 bases and J 4 bases; nucleotides not matched to a gene: 11. Germline values: CDR1 SNHLY, CDR2 FYNNEI. The CDR3 protein is CASRDQTGFIYGYTF. The CDR3 nucleotides read TGTGCCAGCAGAGACCAGACAGGGTTCATCTATGGCTACACCTTC.

V usage is TRBV20-1 and J usage is TRBJ1-4, with D perhaps TRBD1 (6 bases). Germline-derived CDR1 and CDR2 are DFQATT and SNEGSKA (reference sequence). The CDR3 is 14 residues long. V was pared by 3 bases and J by 8 bases, with 16 bases between. The CDR3 sequence is CSARVTGSEEKLFF. CDR3 DNA sequence: TGCAGTGCTAGGGTTACAGGGTCGGAGGAAAAACTGTTTTTT.

The V and J genes are TRBV5-4 and TRBJ2-3; 10 bases match TRBD2. The V gene's germline CDR1 is SGHNT and CDR2 YYREEE (reference sequence). Losses at the gene ends were 2 bases for V and 3 bases for J; bases not matched to a gene: 3. This CDR3 contains 15 residues. The CDR3 region has the DNA TGTGCCAGCAGCTTAGCGGGAGGGTCGACAGATACGCAGTATTTT. Translated, it gives CASSLAGGSTDTQYF.

The V gene is TRBV5-1, the J gene TRBJ2-3; 10 bases map to TRBD1. The CDR3 length is 14 residues. The junction had 2 bases not matched to a gene; V was cut back by 2 bases and J by 5 bases. In germline, CDR1 is SGHRS, CDR2 YFSETQ. CDR3 in DNA: TGCGCCAGCAGCTTAAGGGACAGGGGAGATACGCAGTATTTT. It yields the protein CASSLRDRGDTQYF.

This clonotype was recorded a few times. V usage is TRBV11-2 and J usage is TRBJ2-1; D is undetermined. Deletions cut 0 bases from V and 7 bases from J, with 19 bases between. The CDR3 runs to 17 residues. The V gene's germline CDR1 is SGHAT and CDR2 FQNNGV. CDR3 protein: CASSLEVSYSTENEQFF. Written as DNA, the CDR3 is TGTGCCAGCAGCTTAGAGGTATCGTACAGTACGGAGAATGAGCAGTTCTTC. Variable domain in full (rest from reference TRBV11-2 and TRBJ2-1): EAGVAQSPRYKIIEKRQSVAFWCNPISGHATLYWYQQILGQGPKLLIQFQNNGVVDDSQLPKDRFSAERLKGVDSTLKIQPAKLEDSAVYLCASSLEVSYSTENEQFFGPGTRLTVL.